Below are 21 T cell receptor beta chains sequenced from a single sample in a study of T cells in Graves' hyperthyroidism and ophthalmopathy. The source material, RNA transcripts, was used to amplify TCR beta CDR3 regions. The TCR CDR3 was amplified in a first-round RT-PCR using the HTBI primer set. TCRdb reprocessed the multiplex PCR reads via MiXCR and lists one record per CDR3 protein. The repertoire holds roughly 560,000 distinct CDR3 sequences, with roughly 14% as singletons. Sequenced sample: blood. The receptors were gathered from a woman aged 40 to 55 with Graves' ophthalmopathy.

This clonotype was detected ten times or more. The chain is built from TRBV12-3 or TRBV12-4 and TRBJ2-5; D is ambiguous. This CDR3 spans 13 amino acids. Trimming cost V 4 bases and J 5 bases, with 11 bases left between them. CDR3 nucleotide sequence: TGTGCCAGCAGTTACCGTATCCGGGAGACCCAGTACTTC. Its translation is CASSYRIRETQYF.

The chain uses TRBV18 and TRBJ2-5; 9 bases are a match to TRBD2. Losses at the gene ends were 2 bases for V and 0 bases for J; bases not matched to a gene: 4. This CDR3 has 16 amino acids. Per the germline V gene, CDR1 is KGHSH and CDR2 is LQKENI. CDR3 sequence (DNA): TGTGCCAGCTCACCAAGGAGCGGGAGGCACCAAGAGACCCAGTACTTC. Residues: CASSPRSGRHQETQYF.

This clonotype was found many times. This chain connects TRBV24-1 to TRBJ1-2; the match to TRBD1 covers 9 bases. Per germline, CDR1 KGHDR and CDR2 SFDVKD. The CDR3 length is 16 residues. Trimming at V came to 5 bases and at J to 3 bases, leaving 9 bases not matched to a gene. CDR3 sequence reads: CATSGLTGTGYYGYTF. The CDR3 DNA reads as TGTGCCACCAGTGGGCTCACCGGGACAGGGTACTATGGCTACACCTTC.

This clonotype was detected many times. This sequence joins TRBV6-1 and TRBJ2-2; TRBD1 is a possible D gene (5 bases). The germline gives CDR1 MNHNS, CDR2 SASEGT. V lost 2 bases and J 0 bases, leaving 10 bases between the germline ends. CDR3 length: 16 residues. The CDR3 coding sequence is TGTGCCAGCAGTGAATATGTGACAGCGAACACCGGGGAGCTGTTTTTT. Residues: CASSEYVTANTGELFF.

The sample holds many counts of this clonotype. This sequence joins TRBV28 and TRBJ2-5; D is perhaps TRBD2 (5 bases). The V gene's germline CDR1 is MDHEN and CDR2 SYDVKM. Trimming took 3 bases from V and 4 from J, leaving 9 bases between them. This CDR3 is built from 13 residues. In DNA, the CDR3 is TGTGCCAGCAGTTTGGAGGATATAGAGACCCAGTACTTC. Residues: CASSLEDIETQYF.

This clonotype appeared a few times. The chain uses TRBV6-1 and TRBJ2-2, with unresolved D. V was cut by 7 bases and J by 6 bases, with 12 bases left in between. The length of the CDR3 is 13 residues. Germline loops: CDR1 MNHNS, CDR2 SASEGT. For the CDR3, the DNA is TGTGCCAGCATGAGTCTGCCACCCGGGGAGCTGTTTTTT. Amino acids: CASMSLPPGELFF.

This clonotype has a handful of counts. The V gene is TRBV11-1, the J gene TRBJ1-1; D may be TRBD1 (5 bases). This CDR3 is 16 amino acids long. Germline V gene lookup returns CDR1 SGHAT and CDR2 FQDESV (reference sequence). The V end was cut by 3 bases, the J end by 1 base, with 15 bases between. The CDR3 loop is CASSFGAGSENTEAFF. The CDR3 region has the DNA TGTGCCAGCAGCTTCGGGGCGGGGTCCGAGAACACTGAAGCTTTCTTT.

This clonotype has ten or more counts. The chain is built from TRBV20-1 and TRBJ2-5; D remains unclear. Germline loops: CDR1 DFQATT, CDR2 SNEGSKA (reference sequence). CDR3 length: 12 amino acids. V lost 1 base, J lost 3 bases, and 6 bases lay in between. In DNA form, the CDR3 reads TGCAGTGCTAGAGGGAGTAAAGAGACCCAGTACTTC. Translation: CSARGSKETQYF.

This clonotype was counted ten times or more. Here the CDR3 reads CASSPPTGVETQYF. CDR3 nucleotides: TGTGCCAGCAGTCCTCCGACAGGGGTGGAGACCCAGTACTTC. The chain carries TRBV2 and TRBJ2-5; 8 bases map to TRBD1. V lost 5 bases to trimming and J lost 5 bases; unmatched junction nucleotides: 7. The CDR3 contains 14 residues. CDR1 SNHLY and CDR2 FYNNEI come from the germline V gene.

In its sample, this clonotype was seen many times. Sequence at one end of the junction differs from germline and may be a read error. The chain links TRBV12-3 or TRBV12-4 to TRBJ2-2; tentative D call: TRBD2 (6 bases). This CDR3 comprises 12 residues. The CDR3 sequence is CASSPLTGGLFF. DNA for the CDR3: TGTGCCAGCAGTCCACTCACCGGGGGGCTGTTTTTT.

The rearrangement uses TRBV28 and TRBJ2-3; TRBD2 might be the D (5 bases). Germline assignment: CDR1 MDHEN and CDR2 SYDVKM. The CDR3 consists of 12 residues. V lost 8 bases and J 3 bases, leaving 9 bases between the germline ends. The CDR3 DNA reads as TGTGCCAGCTCGGAGCGGACAGATACGCAGTATTTT. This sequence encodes CASSERTDTQYF.

CDR3 in DNA: TGTGCCAGCAGTAACCCCGCCCGGGACGGATCCTACGAGCAGTACTTC. Amino acid sequence: CASSNPARDGSYEQYF. The genes are TRBV6-5 and TRBJ2-7, with D perhaps assigned TRBD1 or TRBD2 (5 bases each). The CDR3 spans 16 residues. Germline V lookup: CDR1 MNHEY, CDR2 SVGAGI. Trimming took off 5 bases at V and 1 base at J, with 18 bases between the two ends.

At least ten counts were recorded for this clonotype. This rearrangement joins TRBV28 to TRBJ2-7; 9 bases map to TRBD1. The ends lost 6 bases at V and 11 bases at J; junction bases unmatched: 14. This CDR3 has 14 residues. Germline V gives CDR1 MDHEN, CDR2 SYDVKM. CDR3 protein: CASRLSTGGAAKYF. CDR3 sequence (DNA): TGTGCCAGCAGACTTTCTACAGGGGGCGCCGCCAAGTACTTC. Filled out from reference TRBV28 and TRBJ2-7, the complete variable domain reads DVKVTQSSRYLVKRTGEKVFLECVQDMDHENMFWYRQDPGLGLRLIYFSYDVKMKEKGDIPEGYSVSREKKERFSLILESASTNQTSMYLCASRLSTGGAAKYFGPGTRLTVT.

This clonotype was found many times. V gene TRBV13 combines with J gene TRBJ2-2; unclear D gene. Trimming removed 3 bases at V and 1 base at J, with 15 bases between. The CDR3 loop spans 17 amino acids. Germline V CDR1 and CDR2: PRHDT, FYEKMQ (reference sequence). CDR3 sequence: CASSFSGGLLNTGELFF. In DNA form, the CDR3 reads TGTGCCAGCAGCTTTAGTGGCGGTCTACTGAACACCGGGGAGCTGTTTTTT.

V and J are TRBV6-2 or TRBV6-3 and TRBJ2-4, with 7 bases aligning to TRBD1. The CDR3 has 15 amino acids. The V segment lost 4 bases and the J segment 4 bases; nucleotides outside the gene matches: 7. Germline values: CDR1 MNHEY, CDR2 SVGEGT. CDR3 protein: CASSWGRGRKNIQYF. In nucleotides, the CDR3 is TGTGCCAGCAGTTGGGGCAGGGGGAGAAAAAACATTCAGTACTTC.

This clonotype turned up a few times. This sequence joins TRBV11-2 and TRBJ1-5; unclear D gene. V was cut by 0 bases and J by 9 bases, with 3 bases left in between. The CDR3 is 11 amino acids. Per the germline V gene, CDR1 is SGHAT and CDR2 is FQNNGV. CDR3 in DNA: TGTGCCAGCAGCTTAGAGCCGCCCCAGCATTTT. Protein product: CASSLEPPQHF.

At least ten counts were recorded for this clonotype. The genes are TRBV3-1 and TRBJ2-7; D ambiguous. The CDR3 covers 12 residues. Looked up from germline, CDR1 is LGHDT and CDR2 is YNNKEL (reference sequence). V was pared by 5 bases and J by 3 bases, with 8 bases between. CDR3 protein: CASSGSYYEQYF. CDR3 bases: TGTGCCAGCAGCGGTAGTTACTACGAGCAGTACTTC.

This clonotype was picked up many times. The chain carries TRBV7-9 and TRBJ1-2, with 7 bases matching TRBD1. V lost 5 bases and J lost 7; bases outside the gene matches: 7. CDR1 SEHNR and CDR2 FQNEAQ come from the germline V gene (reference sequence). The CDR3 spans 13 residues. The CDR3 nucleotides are TGTGCCAGCAGCCCAGGGGGATGGCGTGGCTACACCTTC. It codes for CASSPGGWRGYTF.

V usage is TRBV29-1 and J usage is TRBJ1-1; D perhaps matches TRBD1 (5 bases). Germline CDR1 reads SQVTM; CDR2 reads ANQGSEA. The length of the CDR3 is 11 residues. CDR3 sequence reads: CRGDSNTEAFF. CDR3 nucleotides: TGCAGAGGGGATTCGAACACTGAAGCTTTCTTT.

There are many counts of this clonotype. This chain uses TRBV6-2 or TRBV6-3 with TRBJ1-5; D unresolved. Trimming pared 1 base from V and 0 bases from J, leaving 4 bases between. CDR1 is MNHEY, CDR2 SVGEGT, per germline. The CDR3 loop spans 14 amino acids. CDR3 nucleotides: TGTGCCAGCAGTTACTTGTCTAGCAATCAGCCCCAGCATTTT. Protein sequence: CASSYLSSNQPQHF.

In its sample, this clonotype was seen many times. As DNA, the CDR3 is TGTGCCAGCAGTTCGCCGGTAGACAGGGGGATGTTCGTGGAAGCTTTCTTT. Amino acid sequence: CASSSPVDRGMFVEAFF. The chain carries TRBV6-2 or TRBV6-3 and TRBJ1-1; 9 positions agree with TRBD1. Trimming cost V 4 bases and J 8 bases; bases outside gene matches: 17. Germline V lookup: CDR1 MNHEY, CDR2 SVGEGT. The CDR3 loop spans 17 amino acids.